One and the same sample provided the 13 T cell receptor beta chains below, sequenced in a study of glioma-infiltrating T cells. Using RNA template, CDR3s of TCR alpha and beta were amplified with iRepertoire arm-PCR. Each CDR3 protein gets one entry after TCRdb re-called the multiplex PCR reads with MiXCR. The repertoire holds roughly 100,000 distinct CDR3 sequences, with approximately 28% as singletons. Sequencing was performed on glioma tissue, nonneoplastic brain tissue, or PBMCs (not recorded which). Every receptor here comes from a human donor with low-grade glioma or glioblastoma, undergoing nonglioma brain surgery, or in good health (not recorded which).

This clonotype was found many times. V gene TRBV6-1 combines with J gene TRBJ2-7, with D perhaps TRBD1 (5 bases). V lost 6 bases to trimming and J lost 2 bases, with 11 bases between them. Germline V gene lookup returns CDR1 MNHNS and CDR2 SASEGT. The CDR3 totals 13 residues. The CDR3 coding sequence is TGTGCCAGCAGGATGACAGCTACCTACGAGCAGTACTTC. It translates to CASRMTATYEQYF.

This clonotype was recorded many times. The gene calls are TRBV6-1 and TRBJ1-1, with D possibly matching TRBD1 (5 bases). CDR3 size: 13 residues. From germline, CDR1 is MNHNS and CDR2 SASEGT. The V gene lost 7 bases and the J gene lost 1 base, with 10 bases spanning the gap. In DNA form, the CDR3 reads TGTGCCAGCAAGCTGGGGCAGAACACTGAAGCTTTCTTT. This gives the protein CASKLGQNTEAFF.

This clonotype was detected many times. The chain carries TRBV15 and TRBJ1-5; no clear D gene. Trimming removed 0 bases at V and 7 bases at J, with 7 bases between. Germline V gene lookup returns CDR1 LNHNV and CDR2 YYDKDF (reference sequence). The CDR3 length is 13 residues. CDR3 sequence (DNA): TGTGCCACCAGCAGAGACGGCGCCCAGCCCCAGCATTTT. Protein sequence: CATSRDGAQPQHF.

In DNA, the CDR3 is TGTGCCAGCAGTTTAGACTTGAGTGGGAATCAGCCCCAGCATTTT. It yields the protein CASSLDLSGNQPQHF. This chain uses TRBV28 with TRBJ1-5; D not certain. Trimming left V 2 bases short and J 4 bases short, with 12 bases between. The germline CDR1 and CDR2 sequences are MDHEN and SYDVKM. CDR3 length: 15 residues.

The chain carries TRBV30 and TRBJ1-5, with D perhaps TRBD1 (5 bases). CDR3 length: 15 amino acids. The V gene's germline CDR1 is GTSNPN and CDR2 SVGIG (reference sequence). Trimming shortened V by 0 bases and J by 7 bases, and 16 bases separated the two germline ends. The CDR3 nucleotides are TGTGCCTGGAGTGTACGGGGGACGACTCTACAGCCCCAGCATTTT. Its protein product is CAWSVRGTTLQPQHF.

The V and J genes are TRBV12-3 or TRBV12-4 and TRBJ1-1, with no clear D. V was clipped by 6 bases and J by 1 base, with 15 bases between them. This CDR3 has 15 residues. The CDR3 DNA reads TGTGCCAGCAGCTTTCCCCCGCAGACGAACACTGAAGCTTTCTTT. This translates into CASSFPPQTNTEAFF.

This clonotype occurred a few times. The chain recombines TRBV7-3 with TRBJ2-3, with a tentative D call TRBD1 (5 bases). Trimming pared 5 bases from V and 6 bases from J, leaving 12 bases between. This CDR3 spans 13 amino acids. Germline-derived CDR1 and CDR2 are SGHTA and FQGTGA. DNA for the CDR3: TGTGCCAGCAGCCCAACTCAGGGCGATACGCAGTATTTT. It is translated as CASSPTQGDTQYF.

This clonotype has more than one count but fewer than ten. CDR3 nucleotide sequence: TGTGCCAGCAGATCAAGGACAGGGGTTAGCAATCAGCCCCAGCATTTT. Translating gives CASRSRTGVSNQPQHF. This chain uses TRBV2 with TRBJ1-5; 9 bases are a match to TRBD1. This CDR3 is 16 amino acids long. V lost 6 bases and J lost 0; bases outside the gene matches: 6. CDR1 and CDR2 (germline): SNHLY, FYNNEI.

The chain has TRBV7-3 and TRBJ2-5; TRBD2 aligns across 9 bases. Germline CDR1 and CDR2: SGHTA and FQGTGA. This CDR3 comprises 16 residues. With 0 bases clipped from V and 4 bases from J, the junction kept 6 bases outside the gene matches. The CDR3 here is CASSLTGTSRRETQYF. For the CDR3, the DNA is TGTGCCAGCAGCTTAACTGGGACTAGCAGGAGAGAGACCCAGTACTTC. Complete variable domain (other parts from reference TRBV7-3 and TRBJ2-5): GAGVSQTPSNKVTEKGKYVELRCDPISGHTALYWYRQSLGQGPEFLIYFQGTGAADDSGLPNDRFFAVRPEGSVSTLKIQRTERGDSAVYLCASSLTGTSRRETQYFGPGTRLLVL.

This clonotype was counted ten times or more. The chain combines TRBV6-2 or TRBV6-3 with TRBJ2-1; D may be TRBD1 (6 bases). There are 15 residues in the CDR3. The germline gives CDR1 MNHEY, CDR2 SVGEGT. The germline V and J ends were trimmed by 3 bases and 12 bases, with 21 bases remaining between them. CDR3 nucleotide sequence: TGTGCCAGCAGTTATTTTCCCTACGGGGCACAGGGGCAGTTCTTC. It encodes CASSYFPYGAQGQFF.

The rearrangement uses TRBV5-1 and TRBJ2-3, with D uncertain. V was cut by 0 bases and J by 3 bases, with 8 bases left in between. Germline CDR1 and CDR2: SGHRS and YFSETQ. The CDR3 is 14 residues long. The CDR3 DNA follows: TGCGCCAGCAGCTTGGCCGGGTATACAGATACGCAGTATTTT. Translation gives CASSLAGYTDTQYF.

V and J are TRBV18 and TRBJ2-5; the D gene is possibly TRBD1 (5 bases). The V end was cut by 0 bases, the J end by 13 bases, with 18 bases between. The germline gives CDR1 KGHSH, CDR2 LQKENI. The CDR3 length is 14 residues. CDR3 bases: TGTGCCAGCTCACCACCGACAGTGAATATGGCCCGGTACTTC. This gives the protein CASSPPTVNMARYF.

This clonotype was detected ten times or more. The chain carries TRBV4-2 and TRBJ1-4; 7 bases fit TRBD1. The V and J ends lost 5 bases and 4 bases, in that order; junction bases with no gene match: 4. Germline V lookup: CDR1 LGHNA, CDR2 YNFKEQ. This CDR3 has 14 residues. This CDR3 reads CASSLGTDNEKLFF. Here the CDR3 DNA reads TGTGCCAGCAGCTTGGGGACAGATAATGAAAAACTGTTTTTT.